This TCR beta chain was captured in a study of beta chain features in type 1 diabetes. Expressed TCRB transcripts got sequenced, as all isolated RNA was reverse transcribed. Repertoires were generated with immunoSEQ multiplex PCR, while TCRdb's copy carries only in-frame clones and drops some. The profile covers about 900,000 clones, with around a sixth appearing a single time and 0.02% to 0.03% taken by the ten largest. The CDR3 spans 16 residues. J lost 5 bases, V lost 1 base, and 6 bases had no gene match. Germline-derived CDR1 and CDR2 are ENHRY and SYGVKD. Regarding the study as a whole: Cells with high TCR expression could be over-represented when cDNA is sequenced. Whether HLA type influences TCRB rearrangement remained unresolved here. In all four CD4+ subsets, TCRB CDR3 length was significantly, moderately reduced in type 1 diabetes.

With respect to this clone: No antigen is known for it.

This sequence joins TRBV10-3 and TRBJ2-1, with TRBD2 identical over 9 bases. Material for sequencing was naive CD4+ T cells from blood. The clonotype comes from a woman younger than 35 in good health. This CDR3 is CAISEWLAGPDNEQFF. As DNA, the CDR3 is TGTGCCATCAGTGAGTGGCTAGCGGGGCCCGACAATGAGCAGTTCTTC.